This T cell receptor (beta chain) was profiled in a study of blood T cells in healthy people across ages. Study-level points and caveats: PBMCs were not sorted, which prevented a conclusive comparison of naive versus antigen-experienced cells.

Per-sample PBMC isolation yielded at least 7 million cells. Then a second PCR, running roughly 7 to 11 cycles, was carried out with a sample-barcoded 5' primer and a J-beta primer mix. Each cDNA was tagged by a template-switch adaptor containing 12 random nucleotides. TCRdb re-called the 5' RACE reads through MiXCR, storing one row per CDR3 protein. The data show around 1,700,000 distinct CDR3 sequences, with 28% seen just once and 7.7% held by the top ten. Germline CDR1 and CDR2: LNHNV and YYDKDF (reference sequence). This CDR3 is built from 14 residues. Trimming cost V 0 bases and J 8 bases, with 11 bases left between them. In the case of this clonotype: Antigen: not known.

The gene calls are TRBV15 and TRBJ2-1; no firm D call. The sequenced sample consisted of blood. The source is a woman aged 30 to 39 in good health. CDR3 residues: CATSRDRTADEQFF. In nucleotides, the CDR3 is TGTGCCACCAGCAGAGATCGGACGGCGGATGAGCAGTTCTTC.